This T cell receptor beta chain was recorded in a study of post-analysis software for immune sequencing data. V trimming: 7 bases; J trimming: 6 bases; junction bases outside the gene matches: 9. Germline V gene sequence: CDR1 MNHEY, CDR2 SVGEGT. The CDR3 has 15 amino acids. Findings and limits, study-wide: Comparison of patients with controls showed five TRBV segments more frequent in patients, TRBV5-6, TRBV5-1 and TRBV20-1 among them.

As regards this clonotype: The antigen is unknown.

Unique molecular identifiers were built into the TCR beta cDNA libraries. Each CDR3 protein is one row after TCRdb ran MiXCR on the PCR reads. The table includes 750,000 to 900,000 distinct CDR3 sequences, roughly 50% detected once. The sequenced material came from blood. This receptor was taken from a girl aged 10 to 17 with multiple sclerosis. The chain has TRBV6-2 or TRBV6-3 and TRBJ2-1; 10 nucleotides line up with TRBD2. CDR3 loop: CASKGLASEANEQFF. In DNA, the CDR3 is TGTGCCAGCAAGGGACTAGCGTCAGAGGCCAATGAGCAGTTCTTC.